This TCR beta chain comes out of a study of regulatory and conventional T cells in RAG deficiency. Overall study findings and caveats: In Omenn syndrome, Treg and Tconv repertoires overlapped >75%. Other subsets showed 9 to 10-fold reductions, but Treg unique TCR beta sequences fell 95 to 100-fold in these patients.

Germline CDR1 SGHDT, CDR2 YYEEEE. The CDR3 has 16 residues. Trimming took off 0 bases at V and 2 bases at J, with 12 bases between the two ends. Remarks on this clone: The antigen is unknown.

The assay was immunoSEQ multiplex PCR, and TCRdb's table has in-frame clones only and misses some. Of around 37,000 clones in the sample, about 91% are singletons; the top ten hold approximately 15%. These data were also reused for a study on regulatory T cells. That paper adds: The PCR used 52 TRBV and 13 TRBJ primers.

The rearrangement joins TRBV5-6 to TRBJ2-1; D is undetermined. Sequencing was performed on CD8+ T cells sorted from blood. The TCR comes from a human donor in good health. The CDR3 DNA sequence: TGTGCCAGCAGCTTGGTTACTAACCCCACCTACAATGAGCAGTTCTTC. Protein sequence: CASSLVTNPTYNEQFF.